The entry below describes one T cell receptor beta chain. This sample was included in a study of blood T cell repertoires in COVID-19. Study-wide context: COVID-19 samples from acute and convalescent phases originated in the United States, Italy and Spain. T cells, B-cell-depleted T cells, or PBMCs provided the cDNA or gDNA that served as material.

Categorization into cohorts depended on clinical history that participants reported. In the authors' workflow: Scientists estimated how many nucleated cells there were by amplifying reference gene primers. Data came from immunoSEQ multiplex PCR; TCRdb stores just in-frame clones and leaves some out. Clonal size and the V and J genes are those of that table, whereas D and trimming came from the DNA. The data contain about 220,000 clones, about four fifths of them singletons. The origin of this receptor is a woman in her forties with acute COVID-19. Specimen: PBMCs or T cells enriched from blood (not recorded which).

CDR3: CASSPRGNTEAFF. The CDR3 DNA is TGTGCCAGCAGTCCTCGGGGGAACACTGAAGCTTTCTTT. The J gene is TRBJ1-1, the V gene TRBV27; D remains unclear. Germline CDR1 reads MNHEY; CDR2 reads SMNVEV (reference sequence). The CDR3 spans 13 residues. V shed 5 bases and J shed 1 base, with 8 bases lying between them.